The 21 T cell receptor beta chains below were found in one sample sequenced in a study of shared clonotypes between healthy human individuals. The assay was immunoSEQ multiplex PCR, and TCRdb's table has in-frame clones only and misses some. The profile covers millions of clones, with roughly 91% appearing a single time and around 1.7% taken by the ten largest. Positive CCR7 selection of CD45RO-negative cells yielded the naive CD8 cells, and terminally differentiated effector memory CD45RA+ cells were excluded. Specimen: naive CD8+ T cells from PBMCs. Source of these receptors: a young man in good health. Some clones in this sample may be carry-over from other donors' samples.

The genes are TRBV7-2 and TRBJ2-5, with TRBD2 identical over 11 bases. The germline gives CDR1 SGHTA, CDR2 FQGNSA. J gave up 1 base and V 5 bases, and 3 bases lay outside the gene matches. The CDR3 is 15 residues long. The CDR3 DNA is TGTGCCAGCAGCGGGGGACTAGCGGTCCAAGAGACCCAGTACTTC. Its protein product is CASSGGLAVQETQYF.

The chain recombines TRBV9 with TRBJ1-2; 7 nucleotides agree with TRBD1. After removal of 7 bases from V and 0 bases from J, the junction contained 6 bases not matched to a gene. This CDR3 has 14 residues. Germline loops: CDR1 SGDLS, CDR2 YYNGEE. The CDR3 sequence is CASARGTANYGYTF. CDR3 coding DNA: TGTGCCAGCGCTCGGGGGACAGCTAACTATGGCTACACCTTC.

The gene calls are TRBV13 and TRBJ2-3; D is unresolved. Germline CDR1 is PRHDT and CDR2 is FYEKMQ (reference sequence). The CDR3 is 15 amino acids. The germline V and J ends were trimmed by 3 bases and 0 bases, with 10 bases remaining between them. In DNA, the CDR3 is TGTGCCAGCAGCTTTCTTGGCTCTAGCACAGATACGCAGTATTTT. Protein: CASSFLGSSTDTQYF. The variable domain in full, with the rest retrieved from reference TRBV13 and TRBJ2-3, is AAGVIQSPRHLIKEKRETATLKCYPIPRHDTVYWYQQGPGQDPQFLISFYEKMQSDKGSIPDRFSAQQFSDYHSELNMSSLELGDSALYFCASSFLGSSTDTQYFGPGTRLTVL.

The CDR3 DNA sequence: TGTGCCAGCAGCTTAAATTTAGCGGGAGAGTCCTACAATGAGCAGTTCTTC. Its translation: CASSLNLAGESYNEQFF. The genes are TRBV7-3 and TRBJ2-1, with 9 bases that match TRBD2. J gave up 1 base and V 1 base, and 5 bases lay outside the gene matches. The CDR3 totals 17 residues. CDR1 and CDR2 (germline): SGHTA, FQGTGA.

The chain joins TRBV19 to TRBJ1-1; 8 bases are a match to TRBD1. The V segment lost 7 bases and the J segment 8 bases; nucleotides outside the gene matches: 9. Per germline, CDR1 LNHDA and CDR2 SQIVND (reference sequence). This CDR3 is 13 amino acids long. The chain's CDR3 is CASTPRGTGEAFF. CDR3 in DNA: TGTGCCAGTACCCCCCGAGGGACAGGAGAAGCTTTCTTT.

J is TRBJ1-5 and V is TRBV6-1; D remains unclear. From germline, CDR1 is MNHNS and CDR2 SASEGT. This CDR3 spans 15 amino acids. V was cut by 2 bases and J by 6 bases, with 14 bases left in between. The CDR3 nucleotides read TGTGCCAGCAGTGAATCCGGGGTAGGGAGTCAGCCCCAGCATTTT. It codes for CASSESGVGSQPQHF.

The genes are TRBV7-8 and TRBJ1-4; a possible D gene is TRBD1 (5 bases). The CDR3 is 15 residues long. Germline V gene sequence: CDR1 SGHVS, CDR2 FQNEAQ. Trimming removed 8 bases at V and 5 bases at J, with 18 bases between. CDR3 sequence: CASGLPGTLNEKLFF. CDR3 nucleotide sequence: TGTGCCAGCGGGTTACCCGGGACTCTAAATGAAAAACTGTTTTTT. Looking up the rest from reference TRBV7-8 and TRBJ1-4 gives the full variable domain: GAGVSQSPRYKVAKRGQDVALRCDPISGHVSLFWYQQALGQGPEFLTYFQNEAQLDKSGLPSDRFFAERPEGSVSTLKIQRTQQEDSAVYLCASGLPGTLNEKLFFGSGTQLSVL.

The gene calls are TRBV29-1 and TRBJ2-5, with D possibly matching TRBD2 (6 bases). The DNA end lines up better with TRBJ2-7; the J call may be wrong. The CDR3 covers 14 residues. Germline CDR1 reads SQVTM; CDR2 reads ANQGSEA. CDR3: CSVAVGGATYEQYF. CDR3 bases: TGCAGCGTTGCAGTTGGCGGGGCTACCTACGAGCAGTACTTC.

The chain links TRBV28 to TRBJ1-5; D gene ambiguous. The CDR3 is 15 residues long. Germline V CDR1 and CDR2: MDHEN, SYDVKM. Deletions cut 8 bases from V and 0 bases from J, with 14 bases between. As DNA, the CDR3 is TGTGCCAGCTCGGACGGCCTTAATAGCAATCAGCCCCAGCATTTT. Translation gives CASSDGLNSNQPQHF. Full variable domain (outside the CDR3, taken from reference TRBV28 and TRBJ1-5): DVKVTQSSRYLVKRTGEKVFLECVQDMDHENMFWYRQDPGLGLRLIYFSYDVKMKEKGDIPEGYSVSREKKERFSLILESASTNQTSMYLCASSDGLNSNQPQHFGDGTRLSIL.

This clone was observed a handful of times. The sample carries other DNA sequences with the same CDR3. The gene calls are TRBV30 and TRBJ1-1; no clear D. The CDR3 runs 13 residues. From germline, CDR1 is GTSNPN and CDR2 SVGIG (reference sequence). V gave up 2 bases and J gave up 1 base, with 8 bases separating them. CDR3 in amino acids: CAWSWGGNTEAFF. The CDR3 DNA reads TGTGCCTGGAGTTGGGGAGGGAACACTGAAGCTTTCTTT.

As regards this clone: This same CDR3 is encoded by further DNA sequences in the sample. The chain recombines TRBV5-4 with TRBJ2-7; unclear D gene. The CDR3 is made up of 14 amino acids. Germline CDR1 reads SGHNT; CDR2 reads YYREEE (reference sequence). V gave up 0 bases and J gave up 0 bases, with 7 bases separating them. The DNA for the CDR3 is TGTGCCAGCAGCTTGGGTAGGAGCTCCTACGAGCAGTACTTC. This encodes CASSLGRSSYEQYF.

This rearrangement joins TRBV28 to TRBJ1-1, with TRBD1 as a possible D gene (5 bases). This CDR3 comprises 15 residues. The ends were cut back, 1 base at V and 1 base at J, with 10 bases in the middle. Germline-derived CDR1 and CDR2 are MDHEN and SYDVKM. CDR3: CASSLFGRANTEAFF. The CDR3 bases are TGTGCCAGCAGTTTATTTGGCAGGGCGAACACTGAAGCTTTCTTT.

This clone was detected once. The V and J genes are TRBV11-2 and TRBJ2-1, with 8 bases fitting TRBD2. After removal of 1 base from V and 2 bases from J, the junction contained 7 bases not matched to a gene. The CDR3 runs 17 residues. Germline CDR1 reads SGHAT; CDR2 reads FQNNGV. The CDR3: CASSLVSVAGPYNEQFF. CDR3 bases: TGTGCCAGCAGCTTAGTTTCGGTAGCGGGACCCTACAATGAGCAGTTCTTC.

The rearrangement uses TRBV19 and TRBJ2-2; D gene ambiguous. V was trimmed by 3 bases and J by 4 bases, leaving 9 bases between them. The CDR3 is 14 amino acids. CDR1 is LNHDA, CDR2 SQIVND, per germline (reference sequence). CDR3 residues: CASSIAGVTGELFF. In DNA form, the CDR3 reads TGTGCCAGTAGTATTGCTGGGGTCACCGGGGAGCTGTTTTTT.

The chain uses TRBV7-8 and TRBJ2-1; 8 positions match TRBD2. With 10 bases clipped from V and 9 bases from J, the junction kept 11 bases outside the gene matches. This CDR3 has 13 amino acids. Germline CDR1 reads SGHVS; CDR2 reads FQNEAQ. The CDR3 protein is CAITDWREVEQFF. In nucleotides, the CDR3 is TGTGCCATCACGGACTGGCGGGAGGTTGAGCAGTTCTTC.

Regarding this clone: Other DNA sequences in this specimen translate into the identical CDR3. The rearrangement uses TRBV5-6 and TRBJ2-7; a possible D gene is TRBD2 (6 bases). The ends were cut back, 0 bases at V and 4 bases at J, with 8 bases in the middle. The CDR3 consists of 13 residues. Germline CDR1 reads SGHDT; CDR2 reads YYEEEE. DNA for the CDR3: TGTGCCAGCAGCTTGGGGGCGGGGTACGAGCAGTACTTC. Its translation is CASSLGAGYEQYF. Supplemented by reference TRBV5-6 and TRBJ2-7, the full variable domain reads DAGVTQSPTHLIKTRGQQVTLRCSPKSGHDTVSWYQQALGQGPQFIFQYYEEEERQRGNFPDRFSGHQFPNYSSELNVNALLLGDSALYLCASSLGAGYEQYFGPGTRLTVT.

The J gene is TRBJ2-5, the V gene TRBV2, with 8 bases that match TRBD2. CDR1 is SNHLY and CDR2 is FYNNEI in the germline V gene. J gave up 3 bases and V 8 bases, and 11 bases lay outside the gene matches. The CDR3 has 15 residues. CDR3 sequence: CASGRGGSAEETQYF. The CDR3, as DNA: TGTGCCAGCGGCCGGGGGGGATCCGCGGAAGAGACCCAGTACTTC.

A word on this clone: Other DNA sequences in the sample encode the same CDR3. The chain uses TRBV11-2 and TRBJ1-5; D not resolved. CDR1 and CDR2 from the germline V gene are SGHAT and FQNNGV. Trimming removed 0 bases at V and 6 bases at J, with 6 bases between. The CDR3 is 13 residues long. This chain's CDR3 is CASSLDPGQPQHF. CDR3 DNA sequence: TGTGCCAGCAGCTTAGATCCGGGTCAGCCCCAGCATTTT.

This chain links TRBV7-9 with TRBJ2-1; 8 nucleotides align to TRBD1. The germline gives CDR1 SEHNR, CDR2 FQNEAQ (reference sequence). This CDR3 has 12 amino acids. V dropped 6 bases and J dropped 8; count of bases not matched to a gene: 3. The CDR3 sequence is CASSSGGDEQFF. CDR3 nucleotide sequence: TGTGCCAGCAGTTCAGGGGGCGATGAGCAGTTCTTC.

The chain couples TRBV28 to TRBJ2-7; D remains ambiguous. Germline-derived CDR1 and CDR2 are MDHEN and SYDVKM. This CDR3 contains 12 residues. The V gene lost 3 bases and the J gene lost 4 bases, with 7 bases spanning the gap. This CDR3 is CASSFQRYEQYF. The CDR3 region has the DNA TGTGCCAGCAGTTTCCAGAGGTACGAGCAGTACTTC. The entire variable domain, with the rest obtained from reference TRBV28 and TRBJ2-7, is as follows: DVKVTQSSRYLVKRTGEKVFLECVQDMDHENMFWYRQDPGLGLRLIYFSYDVKMKEKGDIPEGYSVSREKKERFSLILESASTNQTSMYLCASSFQRYEQYFGPGTRLTVT.

The V call is TRBV19, the J call TRBJ1-4; tentatively, D is TRBD1 (5 bases). CDR1 and CDR2 from the germline V gene are LNHDA and SQIVND (reference sequence). The CDR3 totals 16 residues. Between the trimmed V and J ends, which lost 4 bases and 5 bases, there was a span of 17 bases. The CDR3 region is CASSTHPVGVNEKLFF. As DNA, the CDR3 is TGTGCCAGTAGTACCCATCCGGTGGGGGTGAATGAAAAACTGTTTTTT.